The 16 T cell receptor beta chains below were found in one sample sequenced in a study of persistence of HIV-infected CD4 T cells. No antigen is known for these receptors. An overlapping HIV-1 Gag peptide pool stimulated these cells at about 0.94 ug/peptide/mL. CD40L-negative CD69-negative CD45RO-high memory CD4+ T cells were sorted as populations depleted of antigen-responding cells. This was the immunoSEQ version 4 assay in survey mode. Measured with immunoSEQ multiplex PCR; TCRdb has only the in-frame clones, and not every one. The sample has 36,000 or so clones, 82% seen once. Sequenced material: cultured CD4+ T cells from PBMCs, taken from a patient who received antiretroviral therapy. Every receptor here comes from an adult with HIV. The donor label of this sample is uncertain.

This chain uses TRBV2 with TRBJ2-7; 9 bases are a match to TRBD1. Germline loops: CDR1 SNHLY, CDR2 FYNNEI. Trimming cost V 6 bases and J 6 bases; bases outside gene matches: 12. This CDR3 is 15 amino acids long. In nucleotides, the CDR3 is TGTGCCAGCAGATGGACCCGGGACAGGGCCTCCGAGCAGTACTTC. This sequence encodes CASRWTRDRASEQYF.

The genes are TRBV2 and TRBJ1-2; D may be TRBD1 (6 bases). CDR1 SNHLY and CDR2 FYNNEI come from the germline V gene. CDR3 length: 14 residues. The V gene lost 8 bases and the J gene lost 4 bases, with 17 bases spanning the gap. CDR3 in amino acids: CASGRTELLYGYTF. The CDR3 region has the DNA TGTGCCAGCGGGAGGACAGAACTTCTCTATGGCTACACCTTC.

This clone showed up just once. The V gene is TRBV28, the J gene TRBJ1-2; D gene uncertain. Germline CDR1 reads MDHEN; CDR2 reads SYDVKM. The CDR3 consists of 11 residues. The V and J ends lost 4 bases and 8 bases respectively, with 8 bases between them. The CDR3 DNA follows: TGTGCCAGCAGTTCCCACCGGGGCTACACCTTC. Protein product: CASSSHRGYTF.

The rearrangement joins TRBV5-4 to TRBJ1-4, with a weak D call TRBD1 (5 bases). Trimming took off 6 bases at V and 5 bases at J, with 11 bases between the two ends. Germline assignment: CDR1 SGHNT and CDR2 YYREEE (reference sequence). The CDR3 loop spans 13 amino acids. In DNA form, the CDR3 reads TGTGCCAGCACCCGGGACGGAAATGAAAAACTGTTTTTT. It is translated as CASTRDGNEKLFF.

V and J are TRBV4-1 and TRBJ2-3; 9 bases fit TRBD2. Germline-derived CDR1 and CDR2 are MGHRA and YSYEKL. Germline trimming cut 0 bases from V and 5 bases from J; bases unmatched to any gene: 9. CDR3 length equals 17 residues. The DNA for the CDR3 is TGCGCCAGCAGCCAAGATGGGGCTAGCGGGGCAGGAGATACGCAGTATTTT. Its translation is CASSQDGASGAGDTQYF.

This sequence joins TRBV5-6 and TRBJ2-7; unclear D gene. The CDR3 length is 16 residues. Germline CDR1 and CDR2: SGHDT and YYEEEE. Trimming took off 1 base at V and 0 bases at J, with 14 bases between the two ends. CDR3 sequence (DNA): TGTGCCAGCAGCTTGTTTGTTCCCAGAAGCTCCTACGAGCAGTACTTC. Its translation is CASSLFVPRSSYEQYF. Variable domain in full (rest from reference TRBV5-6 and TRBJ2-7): DAGVTQSPTHLIKTRGQQVTLRCSPKSGHDTVSWYQQALGQGPQFIFQYYEEEERQRGNFPDRFSGHQFPNYSSELNVNALLLGDSALYLCASSLFVPRSSYEQYFGPGTRLTVT.

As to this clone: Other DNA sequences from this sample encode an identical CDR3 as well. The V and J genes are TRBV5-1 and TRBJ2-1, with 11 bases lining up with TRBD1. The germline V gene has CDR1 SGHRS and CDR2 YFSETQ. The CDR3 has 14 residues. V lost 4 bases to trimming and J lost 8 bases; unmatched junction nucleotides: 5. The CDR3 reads CASSAGQGAYEQFF. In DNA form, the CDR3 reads TGCGCCAGCAGCGCAGGACAGGGGGCATATGAGCAGTTCTTC.

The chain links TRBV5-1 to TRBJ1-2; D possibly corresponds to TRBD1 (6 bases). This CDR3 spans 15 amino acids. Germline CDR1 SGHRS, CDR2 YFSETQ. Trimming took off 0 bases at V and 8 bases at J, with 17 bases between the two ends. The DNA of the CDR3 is TGCGCCAGCAGCTTGGCCGGGCGGGGGGCAGAAGGCTACACCTTC. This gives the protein CASSLAGRGAEGYTF. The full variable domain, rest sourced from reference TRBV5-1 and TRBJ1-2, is KAGVTQTPRYLIKTRGQQVTLSCSPISGHRSVSWYQQTPGQGLQFLFEYFSETQRNKGNFPGRFSGRQFSNSRSEMNVSTLELGDSALYLCASSLAGRGAEGYTFGSGTRLTVV.

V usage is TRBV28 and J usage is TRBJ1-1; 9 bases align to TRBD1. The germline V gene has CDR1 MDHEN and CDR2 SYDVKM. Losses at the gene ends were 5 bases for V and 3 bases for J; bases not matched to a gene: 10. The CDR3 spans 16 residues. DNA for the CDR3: TGTGCCAGCAGTACAGGACAGGGGATCGGGGACACTGAAGCTTTCTTT. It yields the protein CASSTGQGIGDTEAFF. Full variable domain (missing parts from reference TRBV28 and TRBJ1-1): DVKVTQSSRYLVKRTGEKVFLECVQDMDHENMFWYRQDPGLGLRLIYFSYDVKMKEKGDIPEGYSVSREKKERFSLILESASTNQTSMYLCASSTGQGIGDTEAFFGQGTRLTVV.

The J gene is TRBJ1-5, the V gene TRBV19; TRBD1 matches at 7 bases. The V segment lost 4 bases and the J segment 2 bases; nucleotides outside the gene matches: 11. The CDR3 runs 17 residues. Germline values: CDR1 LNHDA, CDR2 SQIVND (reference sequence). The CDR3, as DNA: TGTGCCAGTAGTACCTCCCGACAGGGCCGGGGCAATCAGCCCCAGCATTTT. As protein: CASSTSRQGRGNQPQHF.

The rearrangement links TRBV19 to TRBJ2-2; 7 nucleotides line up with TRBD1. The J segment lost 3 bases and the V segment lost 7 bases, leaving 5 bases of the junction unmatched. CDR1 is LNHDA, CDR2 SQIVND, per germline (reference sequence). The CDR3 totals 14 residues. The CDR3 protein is CASKDRSDTGELFF. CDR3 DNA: TGTGCCAGTAAGGACAGGAGTGACACCGGGGAGCTGTTTTTT.

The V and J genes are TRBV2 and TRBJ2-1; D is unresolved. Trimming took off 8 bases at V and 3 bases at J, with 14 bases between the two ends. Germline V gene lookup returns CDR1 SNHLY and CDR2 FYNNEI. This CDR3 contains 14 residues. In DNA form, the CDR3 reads TGTGCCAGCGTCAACCAACCTAACTACAATGAGCAGTTCTTC. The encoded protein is CASVNQPNYNEQFF.

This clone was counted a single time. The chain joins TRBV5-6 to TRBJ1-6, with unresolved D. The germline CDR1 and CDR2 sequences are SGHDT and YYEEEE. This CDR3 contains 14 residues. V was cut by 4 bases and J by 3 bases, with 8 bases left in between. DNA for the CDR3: TGTGCCAGCAGCCAGACCCTCTATAATTCACCCCTCCACTTT. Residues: CASSQTLYNSPLHF. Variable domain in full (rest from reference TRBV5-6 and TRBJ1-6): DAGVTQSPTHLIKTRGQQVTLRCSPKSGHDTVSWYQQALGQGPQFIFQYYEEEERQRGNFPDRFSGHQFPNYSSELNVNALLLGDSALYLCASSQTLYNSPLHFGNGTRLTVT.

This chain's CDR3 is CSVEDGQVTNYGYTF. CDR3 in DNA: TGCAGCGTTGAAGATGGGCAGGTGACTAACTATGGCTACACCTTC. The genes are TRBV29-1 and TRBJ1-2; no reliable D call. Between the trimmed V and J ends, which lost 0 bases and 0 bases, there was a span of 11 bases. Germline CDR1 reads SQVTM; CDR2 reads ANQGSEA. CDR3 length equals 15 residues.

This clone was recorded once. Here the CDR3 DNA reads TGTGCCAGCAGCTTTTCCGGGACTGCTAAAAAACTGTTTTTT. It codes for CASSFSGTAKKLFF. V and J are TRBV5-8 and TRBJ1-4; D perhaps matches TRBD1 (5 bases). Trimming stripped 2 bases from V and 9 bases from J, with 14 bases between. Germline-derived CDR1 and CDR2 are SGHTS and YDEGEE. The CDR3 has 14 amino acids.

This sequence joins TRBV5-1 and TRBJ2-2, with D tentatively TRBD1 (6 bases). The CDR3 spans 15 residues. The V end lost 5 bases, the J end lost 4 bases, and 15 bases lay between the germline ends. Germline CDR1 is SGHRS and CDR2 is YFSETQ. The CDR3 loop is CASSTETGFTGELFF. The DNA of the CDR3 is TGCGCCAGCAGTACCGAGACAGGTTTCACCGGGGAGCTGTTTTTT.